This TCR beta chain came from a study of OX40 agonist ivuxolimab in advanced cancers. TCRdb's copy holds only in-frame clones and misses some; the assay was immunoSEQ multiplex PCR. The sample consists of over 15,000 clones, about 86% of them appearing once. V lost 1 base, J lost 6 bases, and 7 bases stayed unmatched. The germline V gene has CDR1 SQVTM and CDR2 ANQGSEA. The CDR3 extends over 14 amino acids. The source material was CD4+ or CD8+ T cells sorted from blood, sampled in a trial of the OX40 agonist ivuxolimab. The TCR sequence derives from an adult with an advanced solid tumor such as melanoma, head and neck, liver or kidney cancer. The rearrangement links TRBV29-1 to TRBJ2-3, with TRBD2 matching 7 bases. The CDR3 spells CSVEGEGLRDTQYF. CDR3 DNA: TGCAGCGTTGAAGGGGAGGGCCTTAGGGATACGCAGTATTTT.